This entry features one T cell receptor (beta chain) sequence. This entry belongs to a study of blood T cell repertoires in COVID-19. Study background: Italy, Spain and the United States were the sources of the convalescent and acute COVID-19 samples. PBMCs, B-cell-depleted T cells, or T cells were the source of the cDNA or gDNA that made up the material.

Germline loops: CDR1 SGHNT, CDR2 YYREEE (reference sequence). This CDR3 has 17 residues. Trimming shortened V by 6 bases and J by 4 bases, and 23 bases separated the two germline ends. Original methodology: Reference gene primer amplification yielded estimated nucleated cell counts. The repertoire was sequenced with immunoSEQ multiplex PCR; TCRdb's copy has only in-frame clones and lacks some. The V and J calls and clone size are taken from that table; D and trimming were inferred from the DNA. The data contain approximately 28,000 clones, about 75% of them singletons. The sequence came from a man older than 75 with active or convalescent COVID-19. Sequencing was done on a sample of peripheral blood. V is TRBV5-4 and J is TRBJ2-1; tentatively, D is TRBD2 (6 bases). CDR3 sequence reads: CASTGRDALQVYNEQFF. The CDR3, as DNA: TGTGCCAGCACCGGGCGGGACGCCCTTCAAGTATACAATGAGCAGTTCTTC.